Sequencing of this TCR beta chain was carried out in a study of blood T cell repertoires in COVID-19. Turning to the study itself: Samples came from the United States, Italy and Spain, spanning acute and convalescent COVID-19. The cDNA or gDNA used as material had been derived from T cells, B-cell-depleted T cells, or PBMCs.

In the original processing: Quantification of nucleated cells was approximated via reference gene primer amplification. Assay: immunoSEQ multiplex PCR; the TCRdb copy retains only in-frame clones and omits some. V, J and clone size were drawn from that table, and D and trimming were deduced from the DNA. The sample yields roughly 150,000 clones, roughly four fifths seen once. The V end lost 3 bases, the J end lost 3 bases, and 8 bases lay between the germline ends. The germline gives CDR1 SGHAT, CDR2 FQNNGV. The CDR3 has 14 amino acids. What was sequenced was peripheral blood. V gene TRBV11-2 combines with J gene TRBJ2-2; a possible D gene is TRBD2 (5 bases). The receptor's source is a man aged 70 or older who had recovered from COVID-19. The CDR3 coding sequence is TGTGCCAGCAGCTTCCCCGGGGACACCGGGGAGCTGTTTTTT. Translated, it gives CASSFPGDTGELFF.